This TCR beta chain derives from a study of monozygotic twins with cystic fibrosis. Findings and limits, study-wide: Monozygotic CF twins shared more identical nucleotide clonotypes than unrelated patients. The repertoire was suggested to be naive-dominated, clonality median around 0.0095.

Some clones are missing from TCRdb's copy, which holds only in-frame ones; the method was immunoSEQ multiplex PCR. The repertoire has some 31,000 clones, approximately 80% of them found once; the top ten carry 0.85% to 0.95%. Deletions cut 5 bases from V and 4 bases from J, with 20 bases between. This CDR3 has 16 amino acids. CDR1 and CDR2 from the germline V gene are SGHTA and FQGNSA. A word on this clone: Its antigen is unknown.

The receptor's source is a girl aged 2-9 years with cystic fibrosis. The sample taken for sequencing was blood. The chain uses TRBV7-2 and TRBJ2-5; D possibly corresponds to TRBD2 (6 bases). CDR3 sequence reads: CASSPTRWGGGETQYF. The CDR3 DNA sequence: TGTGCCAGCAGCCCGACGCGATGGGGAGGTGGAGAGACCCAGTACTTC.